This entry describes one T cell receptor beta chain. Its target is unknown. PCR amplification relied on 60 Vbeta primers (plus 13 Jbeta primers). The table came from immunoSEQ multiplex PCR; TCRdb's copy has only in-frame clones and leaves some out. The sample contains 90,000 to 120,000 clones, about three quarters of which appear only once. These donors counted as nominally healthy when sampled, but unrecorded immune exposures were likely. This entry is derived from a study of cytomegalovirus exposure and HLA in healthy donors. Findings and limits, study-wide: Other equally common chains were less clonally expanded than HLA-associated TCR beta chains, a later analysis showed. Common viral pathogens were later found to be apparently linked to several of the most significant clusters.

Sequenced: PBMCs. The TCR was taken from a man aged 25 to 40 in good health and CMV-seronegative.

The CDR3 loop reads CASSFTQGAGANVLTF. The CDR3 coding sequence is TGCGCCAGCAGCTTCACCCAGGGGGCTGGGGCCAACGTCCTGACTTTC. V and J are TRBV5-1 and TRBJ2-6; 7 bases line up with TRBD1. J gave up 2 bases and V 2 bases, and 4 bases lay outside the gene matches. The CDR3 length is 16 residues. Germline-derived CDR1 and CDR2 are SGHRS and YFSETQ. The complete variable domain, with remaining parts taken from reference TRBV5-1 and TRBJ2-6, reads KAGVTQTPRYLIKTRGQQVTLSCSPISGHRSVSWYQQTPGQGLQFLFEYFSETQRNKGNFPGRFSGRQFSNSRSEMNVSTLELGDSALYLCASSFTQGAGANVLTFGAGSRLTVL.